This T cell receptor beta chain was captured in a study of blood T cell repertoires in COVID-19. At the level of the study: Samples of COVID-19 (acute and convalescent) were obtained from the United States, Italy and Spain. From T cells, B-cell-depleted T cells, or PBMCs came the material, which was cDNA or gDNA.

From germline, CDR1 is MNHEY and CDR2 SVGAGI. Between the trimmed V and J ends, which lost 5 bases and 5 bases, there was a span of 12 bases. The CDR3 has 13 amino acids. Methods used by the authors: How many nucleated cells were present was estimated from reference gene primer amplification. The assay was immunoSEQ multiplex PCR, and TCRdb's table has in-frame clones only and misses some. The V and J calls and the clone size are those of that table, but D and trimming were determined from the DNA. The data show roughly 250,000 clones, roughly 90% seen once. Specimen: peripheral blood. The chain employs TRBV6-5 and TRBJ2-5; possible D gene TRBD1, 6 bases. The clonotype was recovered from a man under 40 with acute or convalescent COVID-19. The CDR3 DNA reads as TGTGCCAGCAGTACACAGGGATGGGAGACCCAGTACTTC. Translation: CASSTQGWETQYF.